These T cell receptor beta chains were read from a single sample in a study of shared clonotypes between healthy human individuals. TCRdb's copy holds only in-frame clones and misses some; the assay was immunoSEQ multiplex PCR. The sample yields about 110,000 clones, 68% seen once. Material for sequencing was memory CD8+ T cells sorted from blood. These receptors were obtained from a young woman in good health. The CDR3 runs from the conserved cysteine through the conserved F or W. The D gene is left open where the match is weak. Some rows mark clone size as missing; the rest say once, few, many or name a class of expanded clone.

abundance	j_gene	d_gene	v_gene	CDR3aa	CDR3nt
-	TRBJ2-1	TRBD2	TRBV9	CASSVTASGNNEQFF	TGTGCCAGCAGCGTTACGGCTAGCGGGAACAATGAGCAGTTCTTC
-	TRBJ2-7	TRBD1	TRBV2	CASSGQGSFYEQYF	TGTGCCAGCAGTGGACAGGGAAGTTTCTACGAGCAGTACTTC
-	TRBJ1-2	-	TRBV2	CASSEASGVGGYTF	TGTGCCAGCAGTGAAGCTTCAGGGGTGGGAGGCTACACCTTC
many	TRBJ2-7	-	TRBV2	CASSGRTEYEQYF	TGTGCCAGCAGTGGAAGGACAGAGTACGAGCAGTACTTC
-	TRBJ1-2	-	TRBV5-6	CASSLARGINYGYTF	TGTGCCAGCAGCTTGGCCCGAGGGATTAACTATGGCTACACCTTC
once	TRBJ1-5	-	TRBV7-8	CASSLGRVKVQPQHF	TGTGCCAGCAGCTTAGGCAGGGTAAAAGTTCAGCCCCAGCATTTT
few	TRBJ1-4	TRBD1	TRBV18	CASSPGTGDEKLFF	TGTGCCAGCTCACCCGGGACAGGAGATGAAAAACTGTTTTTT
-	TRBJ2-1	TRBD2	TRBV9	CASSGPSGTRGNEQFF	TGTGCCAGCAGCGGCCCTAGCGGGACACGGGGCAATGAGCAGTTCTTC
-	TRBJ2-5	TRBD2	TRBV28	CASSFLLAETQETQYF	TGTGCCAGCAGTTTCCTACTAGCGGAGACCCAAGAGACCCAGTACTTC
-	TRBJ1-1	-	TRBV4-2	CASSQDWFYSYTEAFF	TGTGCCAGCAGCCAAGATTGGTTTTACAGTTACACTGAAGCTTTCTTT
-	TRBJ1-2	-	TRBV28	CASRSIGVLSVTNYGYTF	TGTGCCAGCAGGAGTATAGGGGTTTTGTCGGTTACTAACTATGGCTACACCTTC
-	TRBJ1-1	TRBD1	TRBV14	CASSRQGDTEAFF	TGTGCCAGCAGCCGACAGGGGGACACTGAAGCTTTCTTT
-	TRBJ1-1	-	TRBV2	CASSEDIMGTEAFF	TGTGCCAGCAGTGAGGACATTATGGGCACTGAAGCTTTCTTT